The 6 T cell receptor beta chains presented below share a single source sample, sequenced in a study of cytomegalovirus exposure and HLA in healthy donors. PCR was performed using 60 Vbeta and 13 Jbeta primers. Repertoires were generated with immunoSEQ multiplex PCR, while TCRdb's copy carries only in-frame clones and drops some. The data show about 160,000 clones, around 72% seen once. The specimen sequenced was PBMCs. The receptors were gathered from a female donor in good health and CMV-seronegative.

The CDR3 loop is CATSGDINKGDEQYF. DNA of the CDR3: TGTGCCACCAGCGGCGACATCAACAAGGGGGACGAGCAGTACTTC. The chain carries TRBV15 and TRBJ2-7, with a weak D call TRBD1 (6 bases). CDR1 is LNHNV and CDR2 is YYDKDF in the germline V gene (reference sequence). The length of the CDR3 is 15 residues. Trimming stripped 5 bases from V and 5 bases from J, with 19 bases between. Combining the CDR3 with reference TRBV15 and TRBJ2-7 gives the whole variable domain DAMVIQNPRYQVTQFGKPVTLSCSQTLNHNVMYWYQQKSSQAPKLLFHYYDKDFNNEADTPDNFQSRRPNTSFCFLDIRSPGLGDTAMYLCATSGDINKGDEQYFGPGTRLTVT.

This clone was found once. CDR3 in DNA: TGTGCCAGCAGCAACCGAGACAGGGATGACGAGCAGTACTTC. This translates into CASSNRDRDDEQYF. V gene TRBV7-2 combines with J gene TRBJ2-7; TRBD1 aligns across 7 bases. The CDR3 length is 14 residues. Looked up from germline, CDR1 is SGHTA and CDR2 is FQGNSA. V shed 5 bases and J 5 bases; nucleotides not matched to a gene: 9.

The DNA of the CDR3 is TGTGCCAGCAGTGATAATGGGACAGGGAGAAAAGGCACTGAAGCTTTCTTT. It yields the protein CASSDNGTGRKGTEAFF. The rearrangement joins TRBV2 to TRBJ1-1, with TRBD1 matching 9 bases. The CDR3 has 17 residues. Germline trimming cut 3 bases from V and 4 bases from J; bases unmatched to any gene: 12. CDR1 is SNHLY and CDR2 is FYNNEI in the germline V gene.

The chain is built from TRBV28 and TRBJ1-2; 10 bases fit TRBD1. Per the germline V gene, CDR1 is MDHEN and CDR2 is SYDVKM. V lost 6 bases, J lost 2 bases, and 6 bases stayed unmatched. This CDR3 has 15 residues. In nucleotides, the CDR3 is TGTGCCAGCAGCAGACAGGGGGCCCGAAACTATGGCTACACCTTC. As protein: CASSRQGARNYGYTF.

This chain joins TRBV27 and TRBJ1-1, with D hard to call. CDR3 length: 15 amino acids. Trimming removed 8 bases at V and 0 bases at J, with 16 bases between. CDR1 is MNHEY and CDR2 is SMNVEV in the germline V gene (reference sequence). CDR3 sequence: CASQEGLWMNTEAFF. CDR3 in DNA: TGTGCCAGCCAAGAGGGTCTATGGATGAACACTGAAGCTTTCTTT.

The sample holds a few counts of this clone. CDR3 nucleotides: TGTGCCAGCAGCGGTACTCGGGGCTACGAGCAGTACTTC. Its translation: CASSGTRGYEQYF. This chain joins TRBV7-9 and TRBJ2-7; a weak D match, TRBD2 (5 bases). Per germline, CDR1 SEHNR and CDR2 FQNEAQ (reference sequence). The CDR3 covers 13 residues. Trimming pared 5 bases from V and 3 bases from J, leaving 11 bases between.